These 17 T cell receptor beta chains share one sample of origin, sequenced in a study of breast tumors, draining lymph nodes, adjacent tissues. Breast cancer patients provided tissue from their axillary draining lymph nodes. Using its own MiXCR run on the multiplex PCR reads, TCRdb lists one record per CDR3 protein. Of about 130,000 distinct CDR3 sequences in the sample, approximately 20% are singletons; the top ten hold about 2.6%. The sample taken for sequencing was axillary lymph node tissue. These receptors all come from a female donor with breast cancer. Some clones in this sample may be carry-over from other donors' samples.

Many counts were recorded for this clonotype. CDR3 protein: CASSLGQGSTGELFF. The CDR3, as DNA: TGTGCCAGCAGCTTGGGACAGGGTAGTACCGGGGAGCTGTTTTTT. This chain connects TRBV5-4 to TRBJ2-2; 7 nucleotides align to TRBD1. In germline, CDR1 is SGHNT, CDR2 YYREEE (reference sequence). V lost 0 bases to trimming and J lost 5 bases; unmatched junction nucleotides: 4. This CDR3 is built from 15 residues.

J is TRBJ1-5 and V is TRBV28; D is unresolved. V was clipped by 0 bases and J by 0 bases, with 9 bases between them. Germline V gene lookup returns CDR1 MDHEN and CDR2 SYDVKM. This CDR3 is built from 16 residues. CDR3 in amino acids: CASSLWESYSNQPQHF. As DNA, the CDR3 is TGTGCCAGCAGTTTATGGGAAAGTTATAGCAATCAGCCCCAGCATTTT. Full variable domain (rest looked up from reference TRBV28 and TRBJ1-5): DVKVTQSSRYLVKRTGEKVFLECVQDMDHENMFWYRQDPGLGLRLIYFSYDVKMKEKGDIPEGYSVSREKKERFSLILESASTNQTSMYLCASSLWESYSNQPQHFGDGTRLSIL.

There are many counts of this clonotype. V usage is TRBV13 and J usage is TRBJ2-5, with a weak D call TRBD2 (6 bases). Germline V gene sequence: CDR1 PRHDT, CDR2 FYEKMQ (reference sequence). This CDR3 is 13 amino acids long. Between the trimmed V and J ends, which lost 5 bases and 7 bases, there was a span of 14 bases. The CDR3 here is CASSPSLGGTQYF. Written as DNA, the CDR3 is TGTGCCAGCAGCCCCAGTCTCGGGGGGACCCAGTACTTC.

This clonotype was picked up many times. The genes are TRBV30 and TRBJ2-7; 7 bases align to TRBD2. This CDR3 is built from 15 residues. V was pared by 3 bases and J by 0 bases, with 8 bases of the junction left unmatched. Germline-derived CDR1 and CDR2 are GTSNPN and SVGIG (reference sequence). CDR3 amino acids: CAWRPLAESSYEQYF. In nucleotides, the CDR3 is TGTGCCTGGAGGCCCCTAGCGGAGAGCTCCTACGAGCAGTACTTC.

This clonotype has at least ten counts. V is TRBV15 and J is TRBJ2-7; no clear D gene. The CDR3 extends over 14 amino acids. V lost 0 bases, J lost 4 bases, and 10 bases lay in between. The germline CDR1 and CDR2 sequences are LNHNV and YYDKDF (reference sequence). The CDR3 DNA sequence: TGTGCCACCAGCAGAGAGTATCCCCCATACGAGCAGTACTTC. It translates to CATSREYPPYEQYF.

This clonotype occurred many times. Here the CDR3 DNA reads TGTGCCAGTAGTTTTAGACTGGCCTCTGGGGCCAACGTCCTGACTTTC. Protein: CASSFRLASGANVLTF. This rearrangement joins TRBV19 to TRBJ2-6; no reliable D call. V lost 5 bases, J lost 0 bases, and 11 bases lay in between. The CDR3 consists of 16 residues. Germline V gives CDR1 LNHDA, CDR2 SQIVND (reference sequence).

This clonotype has a count of ten or more. The chain's CDR3 is CASSIFGGRSSYNEQFF. CDR3 sequence (DNA): TGTGCCAGTAGTATTTTCGGCGGGAGGAGCTCCTACAATGAGCAGTTCTTC. V gene TRBV19 combines with J gene TRBJ2-1; 8 bases are a match to TRBD2. The CDR3 is 17 residues long. V shed 3 bases, J shed 0 bases, and the junction held 7 bases outside the gene matches. From germline, CDR1 is LNHDA and CDR2 SQIVND (reference sequence).

This clonotype has a count of ten or more. The rearrangement uses TRBV7-2 and TRBJ2-1; D assignment may be TRBD1 or TRBD2 (5 bases each). From germline, CDR1 is SGHTA and CDR2 FQGNSA. The CDR3 covers 14 residues. V gave up 5 bases and J gave up 7 bases, with 15 bases separating them. Here the CDR3 reads CASSPEWGWNEQFF. The CDR3 DNA follows: TGTGCCAGCAGCCCAGAGTGGGGGTGGAATGAGCAGTTCTTC.

Of note for this clonotype: Given a much more abundant clone one base away, this may be a read error. CDR3 sequence (DNA): TGTGCCAGCAGTTACCGGGCGGCCAATACACCCCTCCACTTT. It specifies CASSYRAANTPLHF. The rearrangement joins TRBV6-6 to TRBJ1-6; D not certain. This CDR3 spans 14 amino acids. Germline CDR1 MNHNY, CDR2 SVGAGI (reference sequence). V lost 2 bases to trimming and J lost 11 bases, with 13 bases between them.

This clonotype has at least ten counts. J is TRBJ2-5 and V is TRBV24-1; no definite D call. Trimming removed 4 bases from V and 0 bases from J, with 11 bases in between. The CDR3 has 15 amino acids. From germline, CDR1 is KGHDR and CDR2 SFDVKD. CDR3 region: CATSDPGRNQETQYF. The CDR3 DNA reads TGTGCCACCAGTGACCCCGGACGGAACCAAGAGACCCAGTACTTC.

In this sample, this clonotype turned up many times. The gene calls are TRBV15 and TRBJ2-5; 11 nucleotides match TRBD2. The J segment lost 5 bases and the V segment lost 0 bases, leaving 14 bases of the junction unmatched. Germline values: CDR1 LNHNV, CDR2 YYDKDF (reference sequence). The CDR3 has 19 amino acids. CDR3 in DNA: TGTGCCACCAGCAGAGATCTTGGGGGTAGCGGGAGGGCCGTTGAGACCCAGTACTTC. Translated, it gives CATSRDLGGSGRAVETQYF.

This clonotype was observed many times. V gene TRBV5-1 combines with J gene TRBJ2-1, with unresolved D. Germline loops: CDR1 SGHRS, CDR2 YFSETQ. The CDR3 is 13 residues long. Trimming shortened V by 0 bases and J by 5 bases, and 6 bases separated the two germline ends. CDR3 amino acids: CASSLVGNNEQFF. The CDR3 DNA reads as TGCGCCAGCAGCTTGGTTGGAAACAATGAGCAGTTCTTC.

The chain is built from TRBV30 and TRBJ1-5, with D uncertain. Trimming cost V 2 bases and J 3 bases, with 8 bases left between them. Per the germline V gene, CDR1 is GTSNPN and CDR2 is SVGIG (reference sequence). This CDR3 comprises 13 residues. CDR3: CAWSFGDNQPQHF. CDR3 sequence (DNA): TGTGCCTGGAGTTTCGGAGACAATCAGCCCCAGCATTTT.

This clonotype appeared many times. This chain connects TRBV28 to TRBJ2-1; TRBD2 matches at 9 bases. CDR3 length equals 15 residues. The germline CDR1 and CDR2 sequences are MDHEN and SYDVKM. Trimming took 7 bases from V and 7 from J; bases not matched to a gene: 11. CDR3 nucleotides: TGTGCCAGCATTAAAGCGGGAGGAGGGTTGAATGAGCAGTTCTTC. Translating it yields CASIKAGGGLNEQFF. The variable domain in full, completed from reference TRBV28 and TRBJ2-1, reads DVKVTQSSRYLVKRTGEKVFLECVQDMDHENMFWYRQDPGLGLRLIYFSYDVKMKEKGDIPEGYSVSREKKERFSLILESASTNQTSMYLCASIKAGGGLNEQFFGPGTRLTVL.

This clonotype appeared many times. This chain uses TRBV7-3 with TRBJ2-1; no definite D call. The germline V and J ends were trimmed by 4 bases and 3 bases, with 16 bases remaining between them. This CDR3 is 16 amino acids long. The germline V gene has CDR1 SGHTA and CDR2 FQGTGA. The DNA for the CDR3 is TGTGCCAGCAGCTCCCTAGGACCCTTGGACTACAATGAGCAGTTCTTC. Translation: CASSSLGPLDYNEQFF.

In this sample, this clonotype turned up a few times. The chain has TRBV12-3 or TRBV12-4 and TRBJ1-5, with D uncertain. The CDR3 has 13 amino acids. V dropped 6 bases and J dropped 4 bases, with 10 bases sitting between them. The CDR3 coding sequence is TGTGCCAGCAGCATCGCCGAAAATCAGCCCCAGCATTTT. Translated: CASSIAENQPQHF.

In this sample, this clonotype turned up a few times. The chain combines TRBV3-1 with TRBJ2-1; D is undetermined. The V and J ends lost 1 base and 0 bases respectively, with 7 bases between them. In germline, CDR1 is LGHDT, CDR2 YNNKEL (reference sequence). The CDR3 is made up of 15 amino acids. The CDR3 loop reads CASSQGQNSYNEQFF. For the CDR3, the DNA is TGTGCCAGCAGCCAAGGTCAGAACTCCTACAATGAGCAGTTCTTC.